The present T cell receptor (beta chain) was sequenced within a study of T cell changes during pregnancy in multiple sclerosis. Per the germline V gene, CDR1 is SGHRS and CDR2 is YFSETQ. The CDR3 length is 12 residues. Trimming took off 4 bases at V and 5 bases at J, with 10 bases between the two ends. The assay was immunoSEQ multiplex PCR, and TCRdb's table has in-frame clones only and misses some. The sample holds 85,000 to 130,000 clones, about 94% seen once. The sample here was peripheral blood, taken before pregnancy. This TCR was recovered from a female donor with multiple sclerosis, enrolled in a pregnancy study. The chain links TRBV5-1 to TRBJ2-7; weak D call: TRBD2 (6 bases). As DNA, the CDR3 is TGCGCCAGCAGCACCGGGACTGACGAGCAGTACTTC. This translates into CASSTGTDEQYF. Variable domain in full (rest from reference TRBV5-1 and TRBJ2-7): KAGVTQTPRYLIKTRGQQVTLSCSPISGHRSVSWYQQTPGQGLQFLFEYFSETQRNKGNFPGRFSGRQFSNSRSEMNVSTLELGDSALYLCASSTGTDEQYFGPGTRLTVT.